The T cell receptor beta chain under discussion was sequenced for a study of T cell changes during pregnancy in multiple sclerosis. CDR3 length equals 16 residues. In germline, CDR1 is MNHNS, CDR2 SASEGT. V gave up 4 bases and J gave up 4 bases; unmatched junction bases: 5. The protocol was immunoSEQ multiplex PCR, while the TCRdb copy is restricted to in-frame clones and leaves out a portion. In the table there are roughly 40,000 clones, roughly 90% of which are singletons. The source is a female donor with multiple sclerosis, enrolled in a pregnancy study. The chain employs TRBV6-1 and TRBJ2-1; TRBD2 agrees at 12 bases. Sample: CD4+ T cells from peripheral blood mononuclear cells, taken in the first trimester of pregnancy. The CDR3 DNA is TGTGCCAGCAGTGTAGCGACTAGCGGGAGTTACAATGAGCAGTTCTTC. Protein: CASSVATSGSYNEQFF.